The 5 T cell receptor beta chains below come from one sample, sequenced in a study of OX40 agonist ivuxolimab in advanced cancers. Data came from immunoSEQ multiplex PCR; TCRdb stores just in-frame clones and leaves some out. Of 50,000 or so clones listed, roughly 90% are singletons. Source: CD4+ or CD8+ T cells sorted from blood, taken in a trial of the OX40 agonist ivuxolimab. The receptors here all came from an adult with an advanced solid tumor such as melanoma, head and neck, liver or kidney cancer.

The chain employs TRBV9 and TRBJ1-2, with TRBD1 as a possible D gene (5 bases). The CDR3 runs 16 residues. Germline loops: CDR1 SGDLS, CDR2 YYNGEE. Trimming left V 0 bases short and J 2 bases short, with 14 bases between. For the CDR3, the DNA is TGTGCCAGCAGCGTAGGGGGGGTTACGTCGAACTATGGCTACACCTTC. Amino acids: CASSVGGVTSNYGYTF.

There are a few counts of this clone. The chain links TRBV18 to TRBJ2-5; 8 nucleotides match TRBD2. There are 14 residues in the CDR3. V gave up 4 bases and J gave up 2 bases; unmatched junction bases: 3. Germline CDR1 and CDR2: KGHSH and LQKENI. CDR3 amino acids: CASSLAGTQETQYF. CDR3 sequence (DNA): TGTGCCAGCTCACTAGCGGGGACGCAAGAGACCCAGTACTTC.

This chain joins TRBV10-3 and TRBJ2-7; a weak D match, TRBD1 (5 bases). Trimming took off 2 bases at V and 4 bases at J, with 18 bases between the two ends. Germline V gene sequence: CDR1 ENHRY, CDR2 SYGVKD. The CDR3 is made up of 16 amino acids. DNA for the CDR3: TGTGCCATCAGTGAGCGAACAGGCACCGCCCCGTACGAGCAGTACTTC. This encodes CAISERTGTAPYEQYF.

The chain employs TRBV12-5 and TRBJ2-3, with 12 bases lining up with TRBD1. Germline V gives CDR1 LGHNT, CDR2 FRNRAP. The CDR3 consists of 18 residues. Trimming removed 4 bases from V and 2 bases from J; junction bases left unmatched: 10. CDR3 sequence reads: CASGSLKGQGAFTDTQYF. Written as DNA, the CDR3 is TGTGCTAGTGGTTCCCTAAAGGGACAGGGGGCCTTCACAGATACGCAGTATTTT.

By sample share, this clone is medium-sized. V and J are TRBV7-7 and TRBJ2-5; 12 bases are a match to TRBD1. Germline V gives CDR1 SSHAT, CDR2 FNYEAQ (reference sequence). This CDR3 contains 16 residues. V shed 5 bases, J shed 4 bases, and the junction held 8 bases outside the gene matches. The CDR3 is CASSQLRDRGRETQYF. The DNA of the CDR3 is TGTGCCAGCAGCCAACTTAGGGACAGGGGGCGAGAGACCCAGTACTTC.